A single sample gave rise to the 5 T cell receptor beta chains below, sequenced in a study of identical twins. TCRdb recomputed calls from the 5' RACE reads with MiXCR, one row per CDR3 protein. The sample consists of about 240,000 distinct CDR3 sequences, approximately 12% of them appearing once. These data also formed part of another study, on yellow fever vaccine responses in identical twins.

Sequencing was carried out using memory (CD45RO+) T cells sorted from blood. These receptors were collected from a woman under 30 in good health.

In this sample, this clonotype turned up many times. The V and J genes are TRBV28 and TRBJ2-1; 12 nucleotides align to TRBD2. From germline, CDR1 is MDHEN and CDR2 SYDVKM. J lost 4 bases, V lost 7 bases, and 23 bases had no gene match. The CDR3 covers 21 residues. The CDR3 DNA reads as TGTGCCAGCACAAACTCTGCTGGACTAGCGGGACGAAAGACCGTGTACAATGAGCAGTTCTTC. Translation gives CASTNSAGLAGRKTVYNEQFF.

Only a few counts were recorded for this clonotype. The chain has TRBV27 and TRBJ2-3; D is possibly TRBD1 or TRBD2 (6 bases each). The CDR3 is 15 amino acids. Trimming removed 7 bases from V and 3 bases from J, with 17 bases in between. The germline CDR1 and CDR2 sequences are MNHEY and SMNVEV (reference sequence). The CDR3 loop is CASTLRGQRTDTQYF. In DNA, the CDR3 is TGTGCCAGCACCCTCCGGGGGCAACGGACAGATACGCAGTATTTT.

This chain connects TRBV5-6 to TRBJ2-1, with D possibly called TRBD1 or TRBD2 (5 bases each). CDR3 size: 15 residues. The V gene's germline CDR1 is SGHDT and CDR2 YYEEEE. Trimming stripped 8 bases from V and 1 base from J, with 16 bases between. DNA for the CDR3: TGTGCCAGGAGCCCGGGGCTCCCATCCTACAATGAGCAGTTCTTC. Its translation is CARSPGLPSYNEQFF.

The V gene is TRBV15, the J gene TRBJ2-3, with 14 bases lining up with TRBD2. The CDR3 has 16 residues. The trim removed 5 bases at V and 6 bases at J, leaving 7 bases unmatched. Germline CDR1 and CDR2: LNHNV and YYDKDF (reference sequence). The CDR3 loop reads CATSFGLAGGDDTQYF. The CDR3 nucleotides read TGTGCCACCAGCTTCGGACTAGCGGGAGGTGATGATACGCAGTATTTT.

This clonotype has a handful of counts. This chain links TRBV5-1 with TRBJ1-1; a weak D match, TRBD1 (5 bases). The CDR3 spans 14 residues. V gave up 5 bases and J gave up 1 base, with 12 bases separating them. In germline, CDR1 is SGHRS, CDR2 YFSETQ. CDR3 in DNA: TGCGCCAGCAGGGTAGGGACGGCGAACACTGAAGCTTTCTTT. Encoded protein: CASRVGTANTEAFF.